This T cell receptor beta chain was recovered during a study of OX40 agonist ivuxolimab in advanced cancers. Trimming took off 5 bases at V and 0 bases at J, with 12 bases between the two ends. Germline CDR1 SGHTS, CDR2 YDEGEE. The CDR3 is 15 amino acids. Comments on this clone: No antigen is known for it.

Points from the study as a whole: At 0.1 to 3.0 mg/kg and by week 6, clonal expansion occurred in CD4+ and CD8+ blood T cells.

The assay was immunoSEQ multiplex PCR, and TCRdb's table has in-frame clones only and misses some. The sample lists about 100,000 clones, around 90% occurring once. The TCR was taken from an adult with an advanced solid tumor such as melanoma, head and neck, liver or kidney cancer. The chain links TRBV5-8 to TRBJ1-5; no clear D gene. Sample: CD4+ or CD8+ T cells sorted from blood, taken in a trial of the OX40 agonist ivuxolimab. The CDR3 is CASSPNAVSNQPQHF. CDR3 nucleotides: TGTGCCAGCAGTCCTAACGCGGTTAGCAATCAGCCCCAGCATTTT. Variable domain in full (rest from reference TRBV5-8 and TRBJ1-5): EAGVTQSPTHLIKTRGQQATLRCSPISGHTSVYWYQQALGLGLQFLLWYDEGEERNRGNFPPRFSGRQFPNYSSELNVNALELEDSALYLCASSPNAVSNQPQHFGDGTRLSIL.